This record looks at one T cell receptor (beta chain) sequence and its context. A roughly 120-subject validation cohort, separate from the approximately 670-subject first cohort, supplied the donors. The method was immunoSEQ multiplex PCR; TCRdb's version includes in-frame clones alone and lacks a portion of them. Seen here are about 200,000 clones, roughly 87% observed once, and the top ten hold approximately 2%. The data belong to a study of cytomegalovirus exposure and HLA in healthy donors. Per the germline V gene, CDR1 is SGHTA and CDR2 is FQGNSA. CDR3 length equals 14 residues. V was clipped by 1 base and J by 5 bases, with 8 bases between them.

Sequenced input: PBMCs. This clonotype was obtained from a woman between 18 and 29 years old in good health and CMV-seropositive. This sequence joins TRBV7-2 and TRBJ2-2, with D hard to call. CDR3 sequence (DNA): TGTGCCAGCAGCTTAGGGAGCCCGACCGGGGAGCTGTTTTTT. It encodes CASSLGSPTGELFF.